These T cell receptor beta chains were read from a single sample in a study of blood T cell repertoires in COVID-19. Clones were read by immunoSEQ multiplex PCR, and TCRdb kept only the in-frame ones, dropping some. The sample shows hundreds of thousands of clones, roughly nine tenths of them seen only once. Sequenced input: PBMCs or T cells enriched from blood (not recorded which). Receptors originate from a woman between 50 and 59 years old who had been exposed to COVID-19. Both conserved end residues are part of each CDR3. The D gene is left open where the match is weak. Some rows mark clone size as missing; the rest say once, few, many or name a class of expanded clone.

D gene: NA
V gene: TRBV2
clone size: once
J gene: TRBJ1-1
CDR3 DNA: TGTGCCAGCCCCGATCAAGGAGATCTAATGAACACTGAAGCTTTCTTT
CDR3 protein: CASPDQGDLMNTEAFF

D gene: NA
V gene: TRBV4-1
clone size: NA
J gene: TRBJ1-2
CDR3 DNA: TGCGCCGGCGAAGACCTTTGGGGGGTATATGGCTACACCTTC
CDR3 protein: CAGEDLWGVYGYTF

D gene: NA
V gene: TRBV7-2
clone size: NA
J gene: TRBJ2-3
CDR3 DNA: TGTGCCAGCAGCCGGGCCGGGGGAGTCCCCACAGATACGCAGTATTTT
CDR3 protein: CASSRAGGVPTDTQYF

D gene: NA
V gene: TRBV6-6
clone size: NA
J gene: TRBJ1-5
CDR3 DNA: TGTGCCAGCAGTTACGGGGGGTCTCAACCAGGTCAGCCCCAGCATTTT
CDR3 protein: CASSYGGSQPGQPQHF

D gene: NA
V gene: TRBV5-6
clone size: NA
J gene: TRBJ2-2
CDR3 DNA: TGTGCCAGCAGCTTGGTGGTTTCCGGGGCCGGGGAGCTGTTTTTT
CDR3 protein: CASSLVVSGAGELFF

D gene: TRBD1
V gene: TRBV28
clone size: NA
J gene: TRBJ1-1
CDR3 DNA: TGTGCCAGCAGTTTCCGGACAGGGGGAGCTTTCTTT
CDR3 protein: CASSFRTGGAFF

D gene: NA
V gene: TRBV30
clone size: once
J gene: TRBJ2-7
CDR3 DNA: TGTGCCTGGAGTTACGGGGGGCTTAGGTACGAGCAGTACTTC
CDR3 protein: CAWSYGGLRYEQYF

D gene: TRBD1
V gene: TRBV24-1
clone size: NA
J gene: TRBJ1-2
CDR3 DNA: TGTGCCACCAGAACTTCACGGGACAGGACCTCCTATGGCTACACCTTC
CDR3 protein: CATRTSRDRTSYGYTF

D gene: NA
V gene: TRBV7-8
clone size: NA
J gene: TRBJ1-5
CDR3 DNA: TGTGCCAGCAGCTTAGAATCAGGAAATAGCAATCAGCCCCAGCATTTT
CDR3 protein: CASSLESGNSNQPQHF

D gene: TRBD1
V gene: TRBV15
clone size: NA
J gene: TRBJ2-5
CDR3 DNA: TGTGCCACCAGCAGAGATCAGGGGGCCTTGATTCAAGAGACCCAGTACTTC
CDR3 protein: CATSRDQGALIQETQYF

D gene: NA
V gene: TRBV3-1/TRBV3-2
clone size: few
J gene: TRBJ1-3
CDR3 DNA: TGTGCCAGCAGCCAAGATGACTCTCGAGCTGGAAACACCATATATTTT
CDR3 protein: CASSQDDSRAGNTIYF

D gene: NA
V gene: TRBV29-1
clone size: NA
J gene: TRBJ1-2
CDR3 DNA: TGCAGCGTTGAAGCCAGGGCTAACTATGGCTACACCTTC
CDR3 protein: CSVEARANYGYTF

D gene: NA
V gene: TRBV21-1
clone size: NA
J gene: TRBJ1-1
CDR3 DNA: TGTGCCAGCAGCGCGCGCGGTAACACTGAAGCTTTCTTT
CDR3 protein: CASSARGNTEAFF

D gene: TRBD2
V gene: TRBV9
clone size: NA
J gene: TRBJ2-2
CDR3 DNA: TGTGCCAGCAGCCCCCGACTAGCGTTCGGCACCGGGGAGCTGTTTTTT
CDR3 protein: CASSPRLAFGTGELFF

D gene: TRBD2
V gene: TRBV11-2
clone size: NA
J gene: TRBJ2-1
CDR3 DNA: TGTGCCAGCAGCTTAGCCCGGACTAGCGGGTACAATGAGCAGTTCTTC
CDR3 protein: CASSLARTSGYNEQFF

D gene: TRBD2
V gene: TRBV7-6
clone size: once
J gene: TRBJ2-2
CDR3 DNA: TGTGCCAGCAGCCTCATAGGGCGCGGGGGGCCCTCCTACGATACCGGGGAGCTGTTTTTT
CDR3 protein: CASSLIGRGGPSYDTGELFF

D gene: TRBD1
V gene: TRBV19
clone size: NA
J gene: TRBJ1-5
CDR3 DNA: TGTGCCAGTAGTATAGATGAAGGGGGCACAGGGTTCTATAGCAATCAGCCCCAGCATTTT
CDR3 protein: CASSIDEGGTGFYSNQPQHF

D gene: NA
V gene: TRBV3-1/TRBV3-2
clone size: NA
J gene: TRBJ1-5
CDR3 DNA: TGTGCCAGCAGCCAAGCCGGGGTCGGCAATCAGCCCCAGCATTTT
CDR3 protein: CASSQAGVGNQPQHF

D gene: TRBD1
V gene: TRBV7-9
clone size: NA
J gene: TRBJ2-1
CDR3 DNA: TGTGCCAGCAGCTTGGACAGGGGCTACAATGAGCAGTTCTTC
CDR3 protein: CASSLDRGYNEQFF

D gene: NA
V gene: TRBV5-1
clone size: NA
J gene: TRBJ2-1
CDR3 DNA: TGCGCCAGCAGTTCCGGACTCGCTCCCTACAATGAGCAGTTCTTC
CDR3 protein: CASSSGLAPYNEQFF

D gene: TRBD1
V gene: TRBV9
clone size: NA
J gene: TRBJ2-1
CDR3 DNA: TGTGCCAGCAGCGAGCGGACAGGCTCCTACAATGAGCAGTTCTTC
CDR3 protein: CASSERTGSYNEQFF

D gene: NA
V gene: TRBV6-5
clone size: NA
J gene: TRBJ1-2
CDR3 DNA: TGTGCCAGCAGGCCTGGTCCTACCCCCGACTATGGCTACACCTTC
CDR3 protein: CASRPGPTPDYGYTF

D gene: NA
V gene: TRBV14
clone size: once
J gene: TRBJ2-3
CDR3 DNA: TGTGCCAGCAGCCAGCAGAGACACGGCACAGATACGCAGTATTTT
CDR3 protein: CASSQQRHGTDTQYF

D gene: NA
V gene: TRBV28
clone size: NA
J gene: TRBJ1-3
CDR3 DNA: TGTGCCAGCAGTACTCAAGGAAACACCATATATTTT
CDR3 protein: CASSTQGNTIYF

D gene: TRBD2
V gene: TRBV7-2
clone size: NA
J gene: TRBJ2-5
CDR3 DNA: TGTGCCAGCAGCTTAGGTTTGGTTAGACTAGCGGGGGGGGAGACCCAGTACTTC
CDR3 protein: CASSLGLVRLAGGETQYF

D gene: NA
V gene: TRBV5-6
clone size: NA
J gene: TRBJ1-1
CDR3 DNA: TGTGCCAGCAGCTTGGCCTCTGACAGATGGACTGAAGCTTTCTTT
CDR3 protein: CASSLASDRWTEAFF

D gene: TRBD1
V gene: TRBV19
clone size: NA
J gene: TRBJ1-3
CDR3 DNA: TGTGCCAGTAGTATGACAGGGGGCGGAAACACCATATATTTT
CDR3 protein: CASSMTGGGNTIYF

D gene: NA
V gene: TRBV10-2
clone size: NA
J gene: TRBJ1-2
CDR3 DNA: TGCGCCAGCAGTGCCCCCCGTGGCTACACCTTC
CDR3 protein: CASSAPRGYTF

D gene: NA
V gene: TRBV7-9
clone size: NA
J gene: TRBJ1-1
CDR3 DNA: TGTGCCAGCAGCCCCCTGGGCAGGGTCTCGACTGAAGCTTTCTTT
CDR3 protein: CASSPLGRVSTEAFF

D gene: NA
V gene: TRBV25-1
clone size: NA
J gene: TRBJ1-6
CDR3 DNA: TGTGCCAGCCCCAGCTCCTATAATTCACCCCTCCACTTT
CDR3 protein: CASPSSYNSPLHF

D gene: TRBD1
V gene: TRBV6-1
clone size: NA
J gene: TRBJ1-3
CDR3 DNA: TGTGCCAGCAGTGCCGCCGGGACAGCGACTGGAAACACCATATATTTT
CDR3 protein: CASSAAGTATGNTIYF

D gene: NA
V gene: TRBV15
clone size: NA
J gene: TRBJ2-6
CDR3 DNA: TGTGCCACCAGCAGAGGGGGGGTAGGGAACTCTGGGGCCAACGTCCTGACTTTC
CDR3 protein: CATSRGGVGNSGANVLTF

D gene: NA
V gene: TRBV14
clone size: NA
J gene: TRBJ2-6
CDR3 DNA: TGTGCCAGCAGCCAGGCCTTCTCTGGGGCCAACGTCCTGACTTTC
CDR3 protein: CASSQAFSGANVLTF

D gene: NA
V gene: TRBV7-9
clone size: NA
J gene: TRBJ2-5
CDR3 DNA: TGTGCCAGCAGCTTACCCCCGGGGACCCAGTACTTC
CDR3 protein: CASSLPPGTQYF

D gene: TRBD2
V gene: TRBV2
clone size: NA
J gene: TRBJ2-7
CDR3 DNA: TGTGCCAGCAGTCTCCAGAGAGCGGGGGTCCGACCGGAGCAGTACTTC
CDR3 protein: CASSLQRAGVRPEQYF

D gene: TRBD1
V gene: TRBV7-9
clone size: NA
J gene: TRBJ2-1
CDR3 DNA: TGTGCCAGCAGCCCCGGGACAGGGGAGGTTGGTGAGCAGTTCTTC
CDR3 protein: CASSPGTGEVGEQFF

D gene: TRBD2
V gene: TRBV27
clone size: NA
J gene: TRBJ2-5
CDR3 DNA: TGTGCCAGCAGTCCGGGGACTAGCGGGGCAGAGACCCAGTACTTC
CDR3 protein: CASSPGTSGAETQYF

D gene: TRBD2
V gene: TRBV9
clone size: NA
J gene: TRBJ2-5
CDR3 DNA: TGTGCCAGCAGCGTAGAAGCGGGGGCCCCCCAAGAGACCCAGTACTTC
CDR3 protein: CASSVEAGAPQETQYF

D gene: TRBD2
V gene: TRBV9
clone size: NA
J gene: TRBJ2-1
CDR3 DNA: TGTGCCAGCAACCTCCGGGGGGGCTCCTACAATGAGCAGTTCTTC
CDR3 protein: CASNLRGGSYNEQFF

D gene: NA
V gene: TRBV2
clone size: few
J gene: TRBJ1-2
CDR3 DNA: TGTGCCAGACCGACAGACAATGATAACTATGGCTACACCTTC
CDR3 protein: CARPTDNDNYGYTF

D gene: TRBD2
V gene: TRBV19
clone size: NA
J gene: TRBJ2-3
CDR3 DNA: TGTGCCAGTAGTATGATAGGACTAGCGGCTAGCACAGATACGCAGTATTTT
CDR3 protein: CASSMIGLAASTDTQYF

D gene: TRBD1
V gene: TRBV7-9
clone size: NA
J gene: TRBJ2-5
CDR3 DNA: TGTGCCAGCAGCTTAGGGGGACAGGGAACGCTAGAGACCCAGTACTTC
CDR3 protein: CASSLGGQGTLETQYF

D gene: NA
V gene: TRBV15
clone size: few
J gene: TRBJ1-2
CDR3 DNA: TGTGCCACCAGCAGCGGGGGTGGCTATGGCTACACCTTC
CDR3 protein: CATSSGGGYGYTF

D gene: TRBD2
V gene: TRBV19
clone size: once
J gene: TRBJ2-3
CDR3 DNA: TGTGCCAGTAGTCCGGGACTAGCCCTCAGAGATACGCAGTATTTT
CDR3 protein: CASSPGLALRDTQYF

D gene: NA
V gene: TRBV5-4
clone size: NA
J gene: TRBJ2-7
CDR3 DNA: TGTGCCAGCAGCCCGGGATGGGGTTCCTACGAGCAGTACTTC
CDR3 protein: CASSPGWGSYEQYF

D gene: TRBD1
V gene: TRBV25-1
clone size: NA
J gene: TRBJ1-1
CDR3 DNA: TGTGCCAGCAGTGGACAGGGGGCGCCCACTGAAGCTTTCTTT
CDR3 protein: CASSGQGAPTEAFF

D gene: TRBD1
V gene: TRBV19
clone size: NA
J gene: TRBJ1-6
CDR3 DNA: TGTGCCAGTAGTGTCTCCGGGACAGGGTATTCACCCCTCCACTTT
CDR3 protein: CASSVSGTGYSPLHF

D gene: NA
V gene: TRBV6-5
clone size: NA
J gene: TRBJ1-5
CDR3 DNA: TGTGCCAGCAGTATTCAGGGGAGGGATCAGCCCCAGCATTTT
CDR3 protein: CASSIQGRDQPQHF

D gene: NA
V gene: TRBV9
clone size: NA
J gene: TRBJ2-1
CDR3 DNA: TGTGCCAGCAGCGTAGCGGTAGACAATGAGCAGTTCTTC
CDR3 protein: CASSVAVDNEQFF

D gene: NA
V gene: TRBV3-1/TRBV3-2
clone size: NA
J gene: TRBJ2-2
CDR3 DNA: TGTGCCAGCAGCCAAGCCGGGGGTACCGGGGAGCTGTTTTTT
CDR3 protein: CASSQAGGTGELFF

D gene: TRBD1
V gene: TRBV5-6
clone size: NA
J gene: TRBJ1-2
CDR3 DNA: TGTGCCAGCAGGCCCCGGGACAGGGGCTCTGGCTACACCTTC
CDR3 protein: CASRPRDRGSGYTF

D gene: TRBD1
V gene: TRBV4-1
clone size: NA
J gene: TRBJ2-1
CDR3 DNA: TGCGCCAGCAGCCAAGATCTTCAGGGGGATGAGCAGTTCTTC
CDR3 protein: CASSQDLQGDEQFF

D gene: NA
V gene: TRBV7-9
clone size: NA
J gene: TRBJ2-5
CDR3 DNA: TGTGCCAGCAGCTTAGCTCGTGGTGTCTACGAGAAAGAGACCCAGTACTTC
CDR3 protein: CASSLARGVYEKETQYF

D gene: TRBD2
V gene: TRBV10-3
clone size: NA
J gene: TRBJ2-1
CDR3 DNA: TGTGCCATCAGTGACCATGGCGGGGGGGCCGGTGATGAGCAGTTCTTC
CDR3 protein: CAISDHGGGAGDEQFF

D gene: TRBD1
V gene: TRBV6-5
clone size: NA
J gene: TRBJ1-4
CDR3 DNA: TGTGCCAGCAGTTATCCGGGACAGGGGAATGAAAAACTGTTTTTT
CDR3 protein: CASSYPGQGNEKLFF

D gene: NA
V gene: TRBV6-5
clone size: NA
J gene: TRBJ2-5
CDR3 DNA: TGTGCCAGCAATGGGGGAGGACGGAGCCAAGAGACCCAGTACTTC
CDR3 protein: CASNGGGRSQETQYF

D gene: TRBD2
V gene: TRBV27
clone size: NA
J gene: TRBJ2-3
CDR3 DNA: TGTGCCAGCAGTCTAATTAGCGGGGGGGCCACAGATACGCAGTATTTT
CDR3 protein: CASSLISGGATDTQYF